This entry lists 14 T cell receptor beta chains sequenced from one sample in a study of T cell responses to AZD1222 COVID-19 vaccine. TCRdb keeps only in-frame clones here, not all; method: immunoSEQ multiplex PCR. The profile shows 250,000 to 300,000 clones, around 93% of them singletons. The input for sequencing was peripheral blood, taken 28 days after the second AZD1222 dose. These receptors all stem from an adult who received the AZD1222 COVID-19 vaccine.

The J gene is TRBJ1-2, the V gene TRBV7-2; D may be TRBD1 (5 bases). The CDR3 is 13 residues long. CDR1 is SGHTA, CDR2 FQGNSA, per germline. V was clipped by 1 base and J by 4 bases, with 7 bases between them. Written as DNA, the CDR3 is TGTGCCAGCAGCTTAGGGGGGAGCTATGGCTACACCTTC. It encodes CASSLGGSYGYTF.

This chain joins TRBV10-3 and TRBJ2-7; D perhaps matches TRBD2 (5 bases). The V and J ends lost 5 bases and 4 bases respectively, with 6 bases between them. The CDR3 runs to 11 residues. From germline, CDR1 is ENHRY and CDR2 SYGVKD. For the CDR3, the DNA is TGTGCCATCAGTCAGCGGTACGAGCAGTACTTC. Amino acids: CAISQRYEQYF.

The chain carries TRBV27 and TRBJ2-3; tentative D call: TRBD1 (6 bases). Trimming left V 6 bases short and J 0 bases short, with 22 bases between. Looked up from germline, CDR1 is MNHEY and CDR2 is SMNVEV (reference sequence). The CDR3 totals 18 residues. In nucleotides, the CDR3 is TGTGCCAGCAGACGCACTCACAGGGTGCTAGGGAGCACAGATACGCAGTATTTT. Its translation is CASRRTHRVLGSTDTQYF.

The genes are TRBV5-1 and TRBJ2-1; 8 bases align to TRBD1. The CDR3 consists of 15 residues. Germline V gene lookup returns CDR1 SGHRS and CDR2 YFSETQ. Trimming cost V 4 bases and J 6 bases; bases outside gene matches: 9. This chain's CDR3 is CASSALGQGINEQFF. Here the CDR3 DNA reads TGCGCCAGCAGCGCCCTCGGACAGGGTATCAATGAGCAGTTCTTC.

The chain carries TRBV28 and TRBJ2-2, with TRBD1 identical over 7 bases. Germline V gene lookup returns CDR1 MDHEN and CDR2 SYDVKM. The V segment lost 2 bases and the J segment 7 bases; nucleotides outside the gene matches: 4. The CDR3 contains 14 residues. Here the CDR3 DNA reads TGTGCCAGCAGTTTAGGGACAGCCAACGGGGAGCTGTTTTTT. Amino acid sequence: CASSLGTANGELFF.

A single count supports this clone. The rearrangement uses TRBV6-4 and TRBJ2-2; 12 bases align to TRBD1. Germline loops: CDR1 MRHNA, CDR2 SNTAGT. V was clipped by 8 bases and J by 3 bases; unmatched bases: 4. This CDR3 contains 15 residues. The CDR3 sequence: CASPGTGGYTGELFF. CDR3 sequence (DNA): TGTGCCAGCCCAGGGACAGGGGGCTACACCGGGGAGCTGTTTTTT.

The chain combines TRBV11-2 with TRBJ2-5, with D hard to call. The V and J ends lost 5 bases and 4 bases respectively, with 11 bases between them. The V gene's germline CDR1 is SGHAT and CDR2 FQNNGV. The CDR3 totals 13 residues. The CDR3 loop is CASSRGQPETQYF. The CDR3 DNA reads as TGTGCCAGCAGCAGAGGTCAGCCAGAGACCCAGTACTTC. Supplemented by reference TRBV11-2 and TRBJ2-5, the full variable domain reads EAGVAQSPRYKIIEKRQSVAFWCNPISGHATLYWYQQILGQGPKLLIQFQNNGVVDDSQLPKDRFSAERLKGVDSTLKIQPAKLEDSAVYLCASSRGQPETQYFGPGTRLLVL.

This clone has a single count. The genes are TRBV9 and TRBJ2-5, with unresolved D. Germline values: CDR1 SGDLS, CDR2 YYNGEE. The ends were cut back, 0 bases at V and 2 bases at J, with 8 bases in the middle. The CDR3 consists of 14 residues. CDR3 residues: CASSVGSGQETQYF. Here the CDR3 DNA reads TGTGCCAGCAGCGTAGGTTCAGGACAAGAGACCCAGTACTTC.

V gene TRBV25-1 combines with J gene TRBJ2-3; D is possibly TRBD1 (6 bases). The V and J ends lost 2 bases and 4 bases respectively, with 13 bases between them. The V gene's germline CDR1 is MGHDK and CDR2 SYGVNS. The CDR3 is made up of 15 amino acids. The CDR3 spells CASSEGGRGADTQYF. The CDR3 DNA follows: TGTGCCAGCAGTGAAGGGGGCAGGGGCGCAGATACGCAGTATTTT.

CDR3 nucleotides: TGTGCCACCAGTGAGGCAGGGGGTGCCTACAATGAGCAGTTCTTC. It codes for CATSEAGGAYNEQFF. The J gene is TRBJ2-1, the V gene TRBV24-1; 7 nucleotides match TRBD1. The V and J ends lost 4 bases and 2 bases, in that order; junction bases with no gene match: 4. This CDR3 is built from 15 residues. Per the germline V gene, CDR1 is KGHDR and CDR2 is SFDVKD.

Points on this clone: Different DNA sequences within this sample yield the same CDR3. This CDR3 reads CASSHSGELFF. As DNA, the CDR3 is TGTGCCAGCAGCCATAGCGGGGAGCTGTTTTTT. The rearrangement uses TRBV3-1 (or the pseudogene TRBV3-2) and TRBJ2-2, with D uncertain. From germline, CDR1 is LGHDT and CDR2 YNNKEL (reference sequence). The ends were cut back, 3 bases at V and 7 bases at J, with 3 bases in the middle. The length of the CDR3 is 11 residues.

The chain is built from TRBV28 and TRBJ1-6; TRBD1 is a possible D gene (5 bases). The CDR3 extends over 13 amino acids. Germline V gene sequence: CDR1 MDHEN, CDR2 SYDVKM. V was cut by 3 bases and J by 11 bases, with 11 bases left in between. The CDR3 spells CASSFPGMTPLHF. In nucleotides, the CDR3 is TGTGCCAGCAGTTTCCCAGGGATGACACCCCTCCACTTT.

J is TRBJ2-5 and V is TRBV24-1; 7 bases map to TRBD1. Looked up from germline, CDR1 is KGHDR and CDR2 is SFDVKD. The J segment lost 2 bases and the V segment lost 5 bases, leaving 7 bases of the junction unmatched. The CDR3 length is 15 residues. CDR3 nucleotides: TGTGCCACCAGTGGTGACAGGGATCGACAAGAGACCCAGTACTTC. Translating gives CATSGDRDRQETQYF.

This sequence joins TRBV5-1 and TRBJ1-2; 7 bases map to TRBD1. Germline CDR1 SGHRS, CDR2 YFSETQ. With 0 bases clipped from V and 6 bases from J, the junction kept 8 bases outside the gene matches. The CDR3 totals 15 residues. The chain's CDR3 is CASSLVGTGVNGYTF. CDR3 bases: TGCGCCAGCAGCTTGGTGGGAACAGGGGTTAATGGCTACACCTTC.